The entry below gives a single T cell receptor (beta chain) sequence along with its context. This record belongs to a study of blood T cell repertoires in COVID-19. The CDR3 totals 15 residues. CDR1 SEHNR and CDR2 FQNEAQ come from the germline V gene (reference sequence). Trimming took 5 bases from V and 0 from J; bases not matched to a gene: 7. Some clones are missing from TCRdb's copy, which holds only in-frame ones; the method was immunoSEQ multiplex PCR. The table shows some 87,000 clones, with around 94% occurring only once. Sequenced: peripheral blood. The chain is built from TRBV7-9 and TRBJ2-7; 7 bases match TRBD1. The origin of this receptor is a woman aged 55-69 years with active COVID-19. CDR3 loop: CASSVGQLSSYEQYF. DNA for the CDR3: TGTGCCAGCAGCGTGGGACAGCTATCCTCCTACGAGCAGTACTTC.